A single sample gave rise to the 28 T cell receptor beta chains below, sequenced in a study of tissue T cells after allogeneic stem cell transplantation. Sequencing used immunoSEQ multiplex PCR; TCRdb keeps in-frame clones, though not all of them. This table holds around 50,000 clones, about three quarters found once. Source material: sorted cells pooled from one or two spleens. The receptors here all came from a pool of C57BL/6 mice in good health.

Worth noting for this clone: The gene symbols are mouse symbols. The CDR3 extends 1 residue past the end of the read, so its final part is completed from the germline J gene. J is TRBJ2-1 and V is TRBV20, with a tentative D call TRBD2 (6 bases). Germline-derived CDR1 and CDR2 are GFQATS and STVNSAI. CDR3 length: 14 residues. Trimming stripped 2 bases from V and 4 bases from J, with 12 bases between. The sequenced CDR3 bases are TGTGGTGCTAGGACCTGGACTGTGTATGCTGAGCAGTTC. Translating it yields CGARTWTVYAEQF. The whole CDR3 protein is CGARTWTVYAEQFF.

This clone has only a few counts. Each gene name is a mouse one. The read falls 1 residue short of the CDR3 end, and the missing part is taken from the germline J gene. The gene calls are TRBV20 and TRBJ2-7, with 9 bases aligning to TRBD1. Germline CDR1 and CDR2: GFQATS and STVNSAI. The V gene end was trimmed by 0 bases and the J gene end by 5 bases; junction bases not matched to a gene: 2. The CDR3 has 13 amino acids. This chain's CDR3 is CGAREGQGDEQYF. The CDR3 DNA, read in part, is TGTGGTGCTAGGGAGGGACAGGGAGATGAACAGTAC. The whole variable domain, remainder taken from reference TRBV20 and TRBJ2-7, is GALVYQYPRRTICKSGTSMRMECQAVGFQATSVAWYRQSPQKTFELIALSTVNSAIKYEQNFTQEKFPISHPNLSFSSMTVLNAYLEDRGLYLCGAREGQGDEQYFGPGTRLTVL.

Remarks on this clone: All gene names here are mouse names. The CDR3 end falls 1 residue outside the read, so it is completed with the germline J gene. V usage is TRBV13-3 and J usage is TRBJ2-4, with a tentative D call TRBD1 (5 bases). CDR1 and CDR2 from the germline V gene are NNHDY and SYVADS. This CDR3 spans 13 amino acids. The V gene lost 3 bases and the J gene lost 0 bases, with 5 bases spanning the gap. CDR3 in amino acids: CASSAGSQNTLYF. The CDR3 bases that were read are TGTGCCAGCAGTGCAGGGAGTCAAAACACCTTGTAC.

About this clone: Here the gene names and germline are mouse. The read is 1 residue too short to cover the CDR3 end, so that end is filled in from the germline J gene. The V call is TRBV14, the J call TRBJ2-5; 14 bases are shared with TRBD2. After removal of 5 bases from V and 6 bases from J, the junction contained 5 bases not matched to a gene. Germline V gene data show CDR1 as SGHDT and CDR2 as FRDEAV. This CDR3 has 15 amino acids. CDR3 DNA, as far as it was read: TGTGCCAGCAGCCGGGACTGGGGGGGCGCGGACACCCAGTAC. Translated, it gives CASSRDWGGADTQY. The entire CDR3 protein reads CASSRDWGGADTQYF.

In the case of this clone: Mouse germline and gene names are used. The read comes to an end 1 residue before the CDR3 does, leaving the germline J gene to fill in the end. This chain joins TRBV12-2 and TRBJ2-7; no firm D call. Germline V gives CDR1 SGHLS, CDR2 HYDKME. The V end was cut by 4 bases, the J end by 0 bases, with 12 bases between. CDR3 size: 14 residues. CDR3 bases read: TGTGCCAGCTCCCCCGCACCTGACTCCTATGAACAGTAC. Translation: CASSPAPDSYEQY. The CDR3, in full, reads CASSPAPDSYEQYF.

Comments on this clone: The germline and genes are mouse ones. The CDR3 goes on 1 residue after the read ends, and that part is filled in from the germline J gene. The chain joins TRBV5 to TRBJ2-4; TRBD2 matches 10 bases. The germline V gene encodes CDR1 LGHNA and CDR2 YNLKQL (reference sequence). The CDR3 contains 17 residues. Trimming removed 1 base from V and 1 base from J; junction bases left unmatched: 5. Partial CDR3 DNA: TGTGCCAGCAGCCAAGCCTGGGGGGGCGCGGGTCAAAACACCTTGTAC. Amino acids: CASSQAWGGAGQNTLY. The entire CDR3 reads CASSQAWGGAGQNTLYF.

Notes on this clone: Each gene name is a mouse one. The sequence runs out 1 residue before the end of the CDR3; the remainder is reconstructed from the germline J gene. This chain uses TRBV4 with TRBJ2-7, with 9 positions matching TRBD2. Looked up from germline, CDR1 is LGHDT and CDR2 is YNNKQL (reference sequence). The CDR3 covers 13 residues. Trimming cost V 5 bases and J 2 bases; bases outside gene matches: 1. The CDR3 sequence: CASSPGGAYEQYF. The sequenced CDR3 bases are TGTGCCAGCAGCCCTGGGGGGGCCTATGAACAGTAC.

Remarks on this clone: The genes are named according to mouse. The CDR3 end is not reached by the read, which stops 1 residue before it; the germline J gene fills it in. V and J are TRBV29 and TRBJ2-1; TRBD1 aligns across 7 bases. Germline CDR1 and CDR2: MSHET and SYDVDS. With V trimmed by 2 bases and J by 6 bases, 1 base remained unmatched. The CDR3 runs 13 residues. CDR3 bases read: TGTGCTAGCAGTTTAGACAGGGTTGCTGAGCAGTTC. Protein product: CASSLDRVAEQF. The full-length CDR3 reads as CASSLDRVAEQFF.

This clone showed up just a few times. Germline and genes here are mouse. The read ends 1 residue shy of where the CDR3 ends; the end is completed using the germline J gene. The V call is TRBV3, the J call TRBJ2-7; weak D call: TRBD1 (6 bases). The V gene's germline CDR1 is SNHLY and CDR2 FYNGKV (reference sequence). The CDR3 length is 13 residues. The V end was cut by 4 bases, the J end by 4 bases, with 11 bases between. The sequenced CDR3 bases are TGTGCCAGCAGCTCCTCACAGGGTTATGAACAGTAC. Residues: CASSSSQGYEQY. From start to end, the CDR3 is CASSSSQGYEQYF.

This clone was detected only a few times. Mouse gene names apply. Read coverage stops 1 residue before the CDR3 terminus; the germline J gene supplies the remainder. This rearrangement joins TRBV13-1 to TRBJ1-5; a weak D match, TRBD1 (5 bases). Germline CDR1 is NSHNY and CDR2 is SYGAGN. V was shortened by 3 bases and J by 1 base, with 5 bases between the two germline ends. The CDR3 is 13 amino acids. The CDR3 DNA, read in part, is TGTGCCAGCAGTGGACAGAACAACCAGGCTCCGCTT. It codes for CASSGQNNQAPL. In full, the CDR3 is CASSGQNNQAPLF.

To note about this clone: Gene names are mouse gene names. Other nucleotide sequences from this sample produce the same CDR3. The sequenced part of the CDR3 DNA is TGTGGTGCTAGGGACAGTGCAGAAACGCTGTAT. Residues: CGARDSAETLY. The entire CDR3 is CGARDSAETLYF. The chain carries TRBV20 and TRBJ2-3; D unclear. From the germline J gene comes the end of the CDR3, since the read stops 1 residue before it. V lost 0 bases and J 0 bases, leaving 1 base between the germline ends. Germline V gene data show CDR1 as GFQATS and CDR2 as STVNSAI. The CDR3 length is 12 residues.

Note on this clone: The gene names here belong to mouse. The CDR3 end is not reached by the read, which stops 1 residue before it; the germline J gene fills it in. The V and J genes are TRBV16 and TRBJ1-1; 7 bases align to TRBD1. CDR3 size: 14 residues. J was trimmed by 3 bases and V by 4 bases; bases with no gene match: 5. Germline CDR1 SGHSA, CDR2 FRNQAP. The CDR3: CASSSTGVDTEVFF. Incomplete CDR3 DNA: TGTGCAAGCAGCTCCACAGGGGTGGACACAGAAGTCTTC.

A note on this clone: Gene and germline names: mouse. The observed sequence ends 1 residue before the CDR3 terminus, with the missing tail filled in from the germline J gene. This rearrangement joins TRBV13-2 to TRBJ2-4; TRBD1 aligns across 10 bases. J gave up 6 bases and V 5 bases, and 6 bases lay outside the gene matches. CDR3 size: 14 residues. Germline-derived CDR1 and CDR2 are NNHNN and SYGAGS (reference sequence). The covered CDR3 bases are TGTGCCAGCGGCTCCGGGACAGGGGTGAACACCTTGTAC. This gives the protein CASGSGTGVNTLY. The full-length CDR3 reads as CASGSGTGVNTLYF.

This clone was counted between two and nine times. Gene names follow the mouse nomenclature. The read terminates 1 residue before the CDR3 end, so the remaining end is supplied by the germline J gene. The chain combines TRBV1 with TRBJ2-5; D is undetermined. The CDR3 is made up of 12 amino acids. V lost 4 bases and J 6 bases, leaving 8 bases between the germline ends. CDR1 is NSQYPW, CDR2 LRSPGD, per germline (reference sequence). The CDR3 loop is CTCSGGEDTQYF. The part of the CDR3 DNA that was read is TGCACCTGCAGTGGGGGAGAGGACACCCAGTAC.

This clone has only a few counts. The listed genes are named as in mouse. The CDR3 goes on 1 residue after the read ends, and that part is filled in from the germline J gene. The chain uses TRBV2 and TRBJ2-1, with 11 bases aligning to TRBD1. The trim removed 4 bases at V and 5 bases at J, leaving 1 base unmatched. Germline loops: CDR1 LGHNA, CDR2 YSYQKL. The CDR3 is 14 amino acids. CDR3 DNA, as far as it was read: TGTGCCAGCAGCCCGGACAGGGGGCATGCTGAGCAGTTC. Residues: CASSPDRGHAEQF. The whole CDR3 sequence reads CASSPDRGHAEQFF.

On this clone: Germline and genes: mouse. Sequencing ends 1 residue short of the CDR3 end; the germline J gene provides the rest. This chain connects TRBV31 to TRBJ2-1; TRBD2 matches 9 bases. Unmatched junction bases numbered 6, after V lost 3 bases and J lost 3 bases. CDR3 size: 15 residues. Germline V lookup: CDR1 GKSSPN, CDR2 SITVG. Incomplete CDR3 DNA: TGTGCCTGGAGCCGTGGGGGGGCGACCTATGCTGAGCAGTTC. It encodes CAWSRGGATYAEQF. The CDR3 in its entirety is CAWSRGGATYAEQFF.

As regards this clone: Germline and genes: mouse. The CDR3 end lies 1 residue beyond the end of the read and is filled in from the germline J gene. The chain recombines TRBV5 with TRBJ2-1; 12 bases are a match to TRBD2. CDR3 length: 15 amino acids. Germline V gene sequence: CDR1 LGHNA, CDR2 YNLKQL (reference sequence). Trimming removed 3 bases from V and 3 bases from J; junction bases left unmatched: 0. The covered CDR3 bases are TGTGCCAGCAGCCAGGGACTGGGGGGCTATGCTGAGCAGTTC. This gives the protein CASSQGLGGYAEQF. The CDR3 in full is CASSQGLGGYAEQFF.

To note about this clone: Gene names and germline refer to mouse. From the germline J gene comes the end of the CDR3, since the read stops 1 residue before it. The V and J genes are TRBV13-2 and TRBJ2-1, with TRBD2 matching 8 bases. CDR3 length equals 14 residues. Germline assignment: CDR1 NNHNN and CDR2 SYGAGS (reference sequence). Unmatched junction bases numbered 3, after V lost 6 bases and J lost 1 base. The covered CDR3 bases are TGTGCCAGCGCTGGGGGGCGCAACTATGCTGAGCAGTTC. It yields the protein CASAGGRNYAEQF. The CDR3 as a whole reads CASAGGRNYAEQFF.

This clone was observed a handful of times. The gene names here belong to mouse. The DNA read from the CDR3 is TGTGCCAGCAGCTCCGGGCGGGCCGAAAGATTATTT. The encoded protein is CASSSGRAERLF. The entire CDR3 reads CASSSGRAERLFF. The chain combines TRBV3 with TRBJ1-4; the D is unclear. The read ends 1 residue before the CDR3 terminus; that terminus is restored from the germline J gene. The CDR3 contains 13 residues. V was shortened by 4 bases and J by 7 bases, with 10 bases between the two germline ends. The germline CDR1 and CDR2 sequences are SNHLY and FYNGKV (reference sequence).

Remarks on this clone: Gene names denote mouse genes. The read is 1 residue too short to cover the CDR3 end, so that end is filled in from the germline J gene. The chain joins TRBV13-2 to TRBJ2-5, with TRBD2 matching 10 bases. The CDR3 sequence is 13 residues long. Trimming at V came to 3 bases and at J to 5 bases, leaving 0 bases not matched to a gene. Germline V gene sequence: CDR1 NNHNN, CDR2 SYGAGS (reference sequence). CDR3: CASGGLGGDTQYF. Incomplete CDR3 DNA: TGTGCCAGCGGTGGACTGGGGGGAGACACCCAGTAC.

As regards this clone: Any gene name here is a mouse gene name. The read falls 1 residue short of the CDR3 end, and the missing part is taken from the germline J gene. The V gene is TRBV13-2, the J gene TRBJ2-1; 14 bases agree with TRBD2. The CDR3 is 15 amino acids. CDR1 is NNHNN and CDR2 is SYGAGS in the germline V gene (reference sequence). Trimming cost V 5 bases and J 5 bases; bases outside gene matches: 3. Incomplete CDR3 DNA: TGTGCCAGCGGGAGGGACTGGGGGGGCAATGCTGAGCAGTTC. Translating gives CASGRDWGGNAEQF. The complete CDR3 reads CASGRDWGGNAEQFF.

About this clone itself: Gene names and germline match the mouse. The read halts 1 residue ahead of the CDR3 end, with the missing end drawn from the germline J gene. This chain joins TRBV16 and TRBJ1-1; no firm D call. Between the trimmed V and J ends, which lost 8 bases and 1 base, there was a span of 8 bases. This CDR3 comprises 12 residues. Germline V gene data show CDR1 as SGHSA and CDR2 as FRNQAP. CDR3 bases read: TGTGCAAGCGCCTCAGAAAACACAGAAGTCTTC. Protein sequence: CASASENTEVF. The whole CDR3 region reads CASASENTEVFF.

This clone was counted once. The gene names given are mouse names. Sequencing ends 1 residue short of the CDR3 end; the germline J gene provides the rest. V and J are TRBV19 and TRBJ1-4, with 8 positions matching TRBD1. Germline CDR1 reads FNHDT; CDR2 reads SITEND (reference sequence). The J segment lost 2 bases and the V segment lost 2 bases, leaving 2 bases of the junction unmatched. CDR3 length: 15 amino acids. CDR3 DNA, as far as it was read: TGTGCCAGCAGTATTACAGGGGGGTCCAACGAAAGATTATTT. Its protein is CASSITGGSNERLF. The CDR3 reads in full as CASSITGGSNERLFF.

With regard to this clone: All gene names here are mouse names. The CDR3 end is not reached by the read, which stops 1 residue before it; the germline J gene fills it in. The genes are TRBV15 and TRBJ1-1, with a possible D match to TRBD1 (5 bases). V lost 2 bases to trimming and J lost 4 bases, with 8 bases between them. This CDR3 is 13 amino acids long. Germline CDR1 is SGHND and CDR2 is FRSKSL. The sequenced CDR3 bases are TGTGCCAGCAGTTTACAGAGGGGCACAGAAGTCTTC. It translates to CASSLQRGTEVF. The full CDR3 is CASSLQRGTEVFF.

On this clone: Gene names and germline match the mouse. Read sequence stops 1 residue before the CDR3 end, and the germline J gene provides the missing end. The chain is built from TRBV13-1 and TRBJ2-3; a weak D match, TRBD2 (7 bases). There are 15 residues in the CDR3. Trimming took off 0 bases at V and 2 bases at J, with 10 bases between the two ends. CDR1 NSHNY and CDR2 SYGAGN come from the germline V gene. CDR3 amino acids: CASSDGGAHAETLYF. The sequenced CDR3 bases are TGTGCCAGCAGTGATGGGGGGGCGCATGCAGAAACGCTGTAT.

As concerns this clone: Gene names and germline match the mouse. The CDR3 extends 1 residue past the end of the read, so its final part is completed from the germline J gene. This sequence joins TRBV13-1 and TRBJ2-4; perhaps TRBD1 as D (6 bases). The V and J ends lost 0 bases and 4 bases respectively, with 9 bases between them. CDR1 and CDR2 (germline): NSHNY, SYGAGN. There are 14 residues in the CDR3. CDR3 bases read: TGTGCCAGCAGTGATGGTGGACAGAAAAACACCTTGTAC. Translated: CASSDGGQKNTLY. The whole CDR3 protein is CASSDGGQKNTLYF.

Concerning this clone itself: Gene labels here are mouse ones. The CDR3 end lies 1 residue beyond the end of the read and is filled in from the germline J gene. The chain uses TRBV16 and TRBJ2-7, with a weak D call TRBD1 (5 bases). The V gene's germline CDR1 is SGHSA and CDR2 FRNQAP. CDR3 size: 12 residues. With 1 base removed from V and 5 bases from J, the gap between germline ends came to 6 bases. The CDR3 loop is CASSLAGNEQYF. Incomplete CDR3 DNA: TGTGCAAGCAGCTTAGCAGGGAATGAACAGTAC. The complete variable domain, with remaining parts taken from reference TRBV16 and TRBJ2-7, reads NAGVIQTPRHKVTGKGQEATLWCEPISGHSAVFWYRQTIVQGLEFLTYFRNQAPIDDSGMPKERFSAQMPNQSHSTLKIQSTQPQDSAVYLCASSLAGNEQYFGPGTRLTVL.

About this clone itself: The gene names here belong to mouse. The read gets to within 1 residue of the CDR3 end, and the germline J gene fills in the rest. The chain uses TRBV3 and TRBJ2-7; 8 nucleotides agree with TRBD2. The CDR3 runs 11 residues. In germline, CDR1 is SNHLY, CDR2 FYNGKV (reference sequence). V lost 8 bases and J lost 7; bases outside the gene matches: 4. The CDR3 reads CASWGGGEQYF. The covered CDR3 bases are TGTGCCAGCTGGGGGGGAGGGGAACAGTAC. The whole variable domain, remainder taken from reference TRBV3 and TRBJ2-7, is GPKVLQIPSHQIIDMGQMVTLNCDPVSNHLYFYWYKQILGQQMEFLVNFYNGKVMEKSKLFKDQFSVERPDGSYFTLKIQPTALEDSAVYFCASWGGGEQYFGPGTRLTVL.